This is a list of T cell receptor beta chains from one sample in a study of blood T cell repertoires in COVID-19. The method was immunoSEQ multiplex PCR; TCRdb's version includes in-frame clones alone and lacks a portion of them. The table lists around 200,000 clones, around 90% of them singletons, with about 1.2% in the top ten. Sequencing was carried out using PBMCs or T cells enriched from blood (not recorded which). The receptor set was obtained from a man in his thirties or forties who had recovered from COVID-19. The CDR3 runs from the conserved cysteine through the conserved F or W. Fields, in order: D gene, J gene, V gene, clone size, CDR3 DNA, CDR3 protein. D genes are given only for firm matches. Size is omitted from some rows. Given values are once, few, many or a class for expanded clones.

>.|TRBJ2-6|TRBV27|.
TGTGCCAGCAGTTTTAGTGGGGGCGGTGGGGCCAACGTCCTGACTTTC
CASSFSGGGGANVLTF
>.|TRBJ1-3|TRBV5-1|.
TGCGCCAGCAGACTCGACAGCTCTGGAAACACCATATATTTT
CASRLDSSGNTIYF
>.|TRBJ1-5|TRBV11-2|few
TGTGCCAGCAGCCTTAACGCGGGTCAGCCCCAGCATTTT
CASSLNAGQPQHF
>.|TRBJ2-3|TRBV28|.
TGTGCCAGCAGTTGGGCTGCCGGCGGGACCATAGCCACAGATACGCAGTATTTT
CASSWAAGGTIATDTQYF
>TRBD1|TRBJ2-6|TRBV12-5|.
TGTGCTAGTGGTTTGGTCGCACAGGGGGCTATTACTGGGGCCAACGTCCTGACTTTC
CASGLVAQGAITGANVLTF
>.|TRBJ1-1|TRBV29-1|.
TGCAGCGTTGAACGTGGAGTTGAAGCTTTCTTT
CSVERGVEAFF
>TRBD1|TRBJ1-2|TRBV3-1/TRBV3-2|.
TGTGCCAGCAGCCAACAAGAGGGGACAGGTCCTAACTATGGCTACACCTTC
CASSQQEGTGPNYGYTF
>.|TRBJ1-6|TRBV19|.
TGTGCCAGTAGGGGGGCGGATTCACCCCTCCACTTT
CASRGADSPLHF
>TRBD1|TRBJ1-1|TRBV7-2|.
TGTGCCAGCAGCTTAGCGATCAGGGGGGACACTGAAGCTTTCTTT
CASSLAIRGDTEAFF
>.|TRBJ1-6|TRBV5-5|.
TGTGCCAGCAGCTTAGAGGGCTCGGGGAATTCACCCCTCCACTTT
CASSLEGSGNSPLHF
>TRBD1|TRBJ2-5|TRBV24-1|.
TGTGCCACCAGTGATGTGGGACAGGCTAAAGAGACCCAGTACTTC
CATSDVGQAKETQYF
>TRBD1|TRBJ1-5|TRBV27|.
TGTGCCAGCAGTTTAGGACAGGGGGCCGGCAATCAGCCCCAGCATTTT
CASSLGQGAGNQPQHF
>.|TRBJ1-6|TRBV9|.
TGTGCCAGCAGCGTAGCGTCAGGGCTGAATTCACCCCTCCACTTT
CASSVASGLNSPLHF
>TRBD1|TRBJ2-5|TRBV30|.
TGTGCCTGGGGGGGGACAGGCTCCCAAGAGACCCAGTACTTC
CAWGGTGSQETQYF
>.|TRBJ1-3|TRBV7-8|.
TGTGCCAGCAGCTTAGAGGTCAGGGGATCGTTTGGAAACACCATATATTTT
CASSLEVRGSFGNTIYF
>.|TRBJ1-1|TRBV11-1|.
TGTGCCAGCAGCTTAGGCCGGGGGGAAGCTTTCTTT
CASSLGRGEAFF
>TRBD2|TRBJ2-2|TRBV14|once
TGTGCCAGCAGCCAAGCCCGGGGGGTGGAAACCGGGGAGCTGTTTTTT
CASSQARGVETGELFF
>.|TRBJ2-2|TRBV19|.
TGTGCCAGTAGAAGCACTAGCAGTAACACCGGGGAGCTGTTTTTT
CASRSTSSNTGELFF
>.|TRBJ1-1|TRBV7-2|few
TGTGCCAGCACCCTCTGGGGGGAGAACACTGAAGCTTTCTTT
CASTLWGENTEAFF
>TRBD1|TRBJ1-2|TRBV12-5|.
TGTGCTAGTGGATACGAGGGACAGAACTATGGCTACACCTTC
CASGYEGQNYGYTF
>TRBD1|TRBJ1-2|TRBV18|.
TGTGCCAGCTCAAGAACCCGGACAGGGCGCGGCTACACCTTC
CASSRTRTGRGYTF
>.|TRBJ1-2|TRBV5-1|.
TGCGCCAGCAGCTTCCAGGCTAACTATGGCTACACCTTC
CASSFQANYGYTF
>TRBD2|TRBJ2-3|TRBV25-1|.
TGTGCCAGCAGTGAATCGAGGGGCGGGGGAGATACGCAGTATTTT
CASSESRGGGDTQYF
>TRBD1|TRBJ2-4|TRBV7-8|.
TGTGCCAGCAGCAAACATACAGGGGGCTGGGACATTCAGTACTTC
CASSKHTGGWDIQYF
>TRBD2|TRBJ2-7|TRBV2|.
TGTGCCAGCGACCGAAGCGGGGGTTCCTACGAGCAGTACTTC
CASDRSGGSYEQYF
>.|TRBJ2-2|TRBV2|.
TGTGCCAGCAGTGGGTCAGGGGCCCGGGAGCTGTTTTTT
CASSGSGARELFF
>.|TRBJ1-2|TRBV9|.
TGTGCCAGCAGCGTAGACGAGGAGGGCTATGGCTACACCTTC
CASSVDEEGYGYTF
>TRBD1|TRBJ2-5|TRBV18|.
TGTGCCAGCTCACCACGGACAGGGACTGAGGAGACCCAGTACTTC
CASSPRTGTEETQYF
>TRBD2|TRBJ2-7|TRBV11-2|.
TGTGCCAGCAGCACGGAGCGGGAGGGCCCGGACGAGCAGTACTTC
CASSTEREGPDEQYF
>TRBD2|TRBJ2-1|TRBV7-9|.
TGTGCCAGCAGCGCACTTAGCGGGAGGACCAATGAGCAGTTCTTC
CASSALSGRTNEQFF
>.|TRBJ1-2|TRBV30|.
TGTGCCTGGAGTGTACGGGGGGTTGGAGGCTACACCTTC
CAWSVRGVGGYTF
>TRBD1|TRBJ2-3|TRBV4-1|.
TGCGCCAGCAGCCGAGAAATTTCGGCAGGGGGCACTAGCACAGATACGCAGTATTTT
CASSREISAGGTSTDTQYF
>TRBD1|TRBJ2-7|TRBV30|once
TGTGCCTGGAGTGTAGGAGGGACAGGGGTATCTGAGCAGTACTTC
CAWSVGGTGVSEQYF
>.|TRBJ2-3|TRBV24-1|.
TGTGCCACCAGTGACCCACTAGTACGCACAGATACGCAGTATTTT
CATSDPLVRTDTQYF
>.|TRBJ2-1|TRBV6-4|.
TGTGCCAGCAGTGACACAAGGACTACCTCCTACAATGAGCAGTTCTTC
CASSDTRTTSYNEQFF
>.|TRBJ1-5|TRBV7-2|.
TGTGCCAGCAGCTTCGACAGCAGCAATCAGCCCCAGCATTTT
CASSFDSSNQPQHF
>TRBD1|TRBJ2-7|TRBV6-2/TRBV6-3|.
TGTGCCAGCAGTTCGAGACAGGGGGCGAGATCCGAGCAGTACTTC
CASSSRQGARSEQYF
>TRBD1|TRBJ1-1|TRBV5-1|.
TGCGCCAGCAGCAACCGGGACAGGGGGAACACTGAAGCTTTCTTT
CASSNRDRGNTEAFF
>TRBD2|TRBJ2-1|TRBV2|.
TGTGCCAGCAGGGAGACTAGCGACTACAATGAGCAGTTCTTC
CASRETSDYNEQFF
>TRBD2|TRBJ2-3|TRBV5-1|.
TGCGCCAGCAGCTTTTCGGGACTAGACCTAGATACGCAGTATTTT
CASSFSGLDLDTQYF
>TRBD1|TRBJ2-1|TRBV11-2|.
TGTGCCAGCACAAATCGTCGACAGGGGTCCTACAATGAGCAGTTCTTC
CASTNRRQGSYNEQFF
>TRBD2|TRBJ2-7|TRBV28|.
TGTGCCAGCAATTCCAATAAAGCGGGAGTTCGCTACGAGCAGTACTTC
CASNSNKAGVRYEQYF
>TRBD1|TRBJ2-1|TRBV11-3|.
TGTGCCAGCAGTCTAGGGGACAGCTCCTACAATGAGCAGTTCTTC
CASSLGDSSYNEQFF
>TRBD1|TRBJ2-1|TRBV7-9|.
TGTGCCAGCAGCTCCCAAGACAGGGACAAGCAGTTCTTC
CASSSQDRDKQFF